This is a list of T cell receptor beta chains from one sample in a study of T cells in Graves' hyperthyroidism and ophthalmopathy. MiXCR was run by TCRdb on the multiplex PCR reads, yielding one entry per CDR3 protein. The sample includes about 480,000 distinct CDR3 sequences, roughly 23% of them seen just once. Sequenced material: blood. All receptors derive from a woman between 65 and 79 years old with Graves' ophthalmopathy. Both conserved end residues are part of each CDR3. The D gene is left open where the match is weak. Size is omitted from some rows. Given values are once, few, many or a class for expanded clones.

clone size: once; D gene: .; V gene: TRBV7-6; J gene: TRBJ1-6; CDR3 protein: CASSFILGPAGSPLHF; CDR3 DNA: TGTGCCAGCAGCTTTATCCTCGGCCCGGCGGGGTCACCCCTCCACTTT
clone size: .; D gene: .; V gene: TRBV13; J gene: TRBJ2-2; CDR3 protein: CASSPASKNTGELFF; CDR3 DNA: TGTGCCAGCAGCCCTGCTAGTAAGAACACCGGGGAGCTGTTTTTT
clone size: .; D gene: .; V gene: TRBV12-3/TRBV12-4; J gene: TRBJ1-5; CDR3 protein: CASRSTNQPQHF; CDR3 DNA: TGTGCCAGCAGATCCACGAATCAGCCCCAGCATTTT
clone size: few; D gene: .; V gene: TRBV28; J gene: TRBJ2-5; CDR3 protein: CASSLSTSKETQYF; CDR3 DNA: TGTGCCAGCAGTCTAAGCACAAGTAAAGAGACCCAGTACTTC
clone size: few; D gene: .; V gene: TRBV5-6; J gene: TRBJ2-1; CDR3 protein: CASSFTGIGNEQFF; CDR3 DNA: TGTGCCAGCAGCTTTACAGGGATAGGGAATGAGCAGTTCTTC
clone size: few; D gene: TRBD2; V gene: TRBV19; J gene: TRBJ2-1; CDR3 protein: CASSIPRLAGVYNEQFF; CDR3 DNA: TGTGCCAGTAGTATACCTCGACTAGCGGGAGTATACAATGAGCAGTTCTTC
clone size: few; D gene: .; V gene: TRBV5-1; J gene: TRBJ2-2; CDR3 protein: CASSLGQRTGELFF; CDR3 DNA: TGCGCCAGCAGCTTGGGTCAGCGGACCGGGGAGCTGTTTTTT
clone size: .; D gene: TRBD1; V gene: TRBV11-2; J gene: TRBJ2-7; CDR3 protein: CASSLVRGQVYEQYF; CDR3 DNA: TGTGCCAGCAGCTTAGTAAGGGGACAGGTTTACGAGCAGTACTTC
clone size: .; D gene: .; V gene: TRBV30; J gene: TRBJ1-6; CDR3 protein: CAWGNGRDSPLHF; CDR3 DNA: TGTGCCTGGGGTAACGGGCGGGATTCACCCCTCCACTTT
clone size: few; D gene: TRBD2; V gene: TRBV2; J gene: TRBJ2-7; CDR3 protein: CASMPGGPGEQYF; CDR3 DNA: TGTGCCAGCATGCCGGGAGGGCCGGGGGAGCAGTACTTC
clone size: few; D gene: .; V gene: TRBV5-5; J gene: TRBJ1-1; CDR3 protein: CASSLVAEAFF; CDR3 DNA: TGTGCCAGCAGCTTGGTAGCTGAAGCTTTCTTT
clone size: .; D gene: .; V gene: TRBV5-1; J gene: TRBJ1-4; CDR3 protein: CASSRQGMDEKLFF; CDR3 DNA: TGCGCCAGCAGTAGGCAGGGGATGGATGAAAAACTGTTTTTT
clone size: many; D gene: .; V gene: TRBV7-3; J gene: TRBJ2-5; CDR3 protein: CASSPVAQETQYF; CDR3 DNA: TGTGCCAGCAGCCCGGTGGCCCAAGAGACCCAGTACTTC
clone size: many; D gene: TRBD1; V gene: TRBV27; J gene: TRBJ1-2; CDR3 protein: CASRAGGVNYGYTF; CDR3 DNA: TGTGCCAGCAGGGCAGGGGGCGTCAACTATGGCTACACCTTC
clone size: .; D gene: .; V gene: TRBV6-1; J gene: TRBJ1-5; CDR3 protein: CASSESSWLPSQPQHF; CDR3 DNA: TGTGCCAGCAGTGAAAGTTCGTGGCTCCCCTCCCAGCCCCAGCATTTT
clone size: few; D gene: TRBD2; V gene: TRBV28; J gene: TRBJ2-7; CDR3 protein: CASSLWGGSGEQYF; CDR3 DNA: TGTGCCAGCAGTTTATGGGGGGGGTCCGGTGAGCAGTACTTC
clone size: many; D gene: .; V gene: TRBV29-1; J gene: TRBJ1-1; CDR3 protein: CSVEDMRGTEAFF; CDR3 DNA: TGCAGCGTTGAAGATATGAGGGGCACTGAAGCTTTCTTT
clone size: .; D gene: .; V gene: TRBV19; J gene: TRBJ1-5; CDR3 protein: CASSMTVFQPQHF; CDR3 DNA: TGTGCCAGTAGTATGACGGTATTCCAGCCCCAGCATTTT
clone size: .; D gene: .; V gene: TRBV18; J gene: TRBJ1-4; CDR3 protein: CASSRTSLRGKLFF; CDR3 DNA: TGTGCCAGTTCGAGGACTAGCCTTAGAGGAAAACTGTTTTTT
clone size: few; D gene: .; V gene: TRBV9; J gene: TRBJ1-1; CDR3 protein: CASSTSTGDTEAFF; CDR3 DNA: TGTGCCAGCAGCACCTCTACAGGTGATACTGAAGCTTTCTTT
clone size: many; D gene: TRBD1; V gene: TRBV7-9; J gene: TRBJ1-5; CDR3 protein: CASSAGGQSNQPQHF; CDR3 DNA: TGTGCCAGCAGCGCAGGGGGCCAAAGCAATCAGCCCCAGCATTTT
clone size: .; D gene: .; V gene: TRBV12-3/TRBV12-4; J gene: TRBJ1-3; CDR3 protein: CASSLGGPGNTIYF; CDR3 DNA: TGTGCCAGCAGTCTGGGAGGTCCTGGAAACACCATATATTTT
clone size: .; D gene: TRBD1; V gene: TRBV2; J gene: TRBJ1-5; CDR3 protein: CASGEQGGGNQPQHF; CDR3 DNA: TGTGCCAGCGGGGAACAGGGGGGAGGCAATCAGCCCCAGCATTTT
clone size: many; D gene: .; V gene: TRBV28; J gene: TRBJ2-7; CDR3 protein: CASSLFSAYYEQYF; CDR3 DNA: TGTGCCAGCAGTTTGTTCAGTGCCTACTACGAGCAGTACTTC
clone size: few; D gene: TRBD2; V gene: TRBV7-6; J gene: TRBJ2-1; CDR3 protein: CASSLQLAGDNEQFF; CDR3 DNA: TGTGCCAGCAGCCTACAGCTAGCGGGAGACAATGAGCAGTTCTTC
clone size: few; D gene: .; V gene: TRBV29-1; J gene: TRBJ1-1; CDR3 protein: CSVELPGSGGEAFF; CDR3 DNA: TGCAGCGTTGAACTCCCGGGATCGGGGGGTGAAGCTTTCTTT
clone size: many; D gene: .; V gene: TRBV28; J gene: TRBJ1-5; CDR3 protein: CASSQGQPQHF; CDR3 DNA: TGTGCCAGCAGCCAGGGTCAGCCCCAGCATTTT
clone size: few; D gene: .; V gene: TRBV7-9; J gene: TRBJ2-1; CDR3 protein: CASSPRGSGLYNEQFF; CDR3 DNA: TGTGCCAGCAGCCCCCGGGGTAGCGGTCTCTACAATGAGCAGTTCTTC
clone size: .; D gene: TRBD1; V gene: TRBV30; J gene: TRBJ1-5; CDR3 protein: CAWSVSGGWGQPQHF; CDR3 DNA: TGTGCCTGGAGTGTATCAGGGGGCTGGGGTCAGCCCCAGCATTTT
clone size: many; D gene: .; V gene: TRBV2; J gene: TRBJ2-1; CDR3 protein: CASSSEISSSYNEQFF; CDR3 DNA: TGTGCCAGCAGTAGCGAGATATCGAGCTCCTACAATGAGCAGTTCTTC
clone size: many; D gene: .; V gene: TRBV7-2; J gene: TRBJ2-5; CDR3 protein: CASSPTWWRTGLRGETQYF; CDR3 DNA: TGTGCCAGCAGCCCAACTTGGTGGAGAACAGGGTTGAGGGGAGAGACCCAGTACTTC
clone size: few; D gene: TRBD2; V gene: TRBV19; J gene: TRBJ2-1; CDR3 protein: CASSIGTSDANEQFF; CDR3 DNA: TGTGCCAGTAGTATCGGGACTAGCGACGCCAATGAGCAGTTCTTC
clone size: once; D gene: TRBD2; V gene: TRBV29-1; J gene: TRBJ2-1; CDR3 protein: CSVEGVAGGLYNEQFF; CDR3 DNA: TGCAGCGTTGAAGGGGTAGCGGGAGGATTATACAATGAGCAGTTCTTC
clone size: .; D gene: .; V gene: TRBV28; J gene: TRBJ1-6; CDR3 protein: CASSSLQRGPLHF; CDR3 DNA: TGTGCCAGCAGTTCCCTACAACGGGGACCCCTCCACTTT
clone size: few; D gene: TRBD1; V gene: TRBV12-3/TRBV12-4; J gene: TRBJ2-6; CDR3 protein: CASSEITGGFGANVLTF; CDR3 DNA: TGTGCCAGCAGCGAAATTACAGGGGGCTTTGGGGCCAACGTCCTGACTTTC
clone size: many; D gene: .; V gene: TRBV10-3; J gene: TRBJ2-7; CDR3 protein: CAISDKSYAYEQYF; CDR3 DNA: TGTGCCATCAGTGATAAGAGTTACGCCTACGAGCAGTACTTC
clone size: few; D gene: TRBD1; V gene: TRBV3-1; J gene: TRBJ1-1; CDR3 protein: CASSHNRGGTEAFF; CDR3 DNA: TGTGCCAGCAGCCATAACAGGGGGGGCACTGAAGCTTTCTTT
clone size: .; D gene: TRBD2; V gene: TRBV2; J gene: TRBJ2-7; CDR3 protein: CASSVGGSGSLSSYEQYF; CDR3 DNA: TGTGCCAGCAGTGTGGGGGGTAGCGGGAGCCTGAGCTCCTACGAGCAGTACTTC
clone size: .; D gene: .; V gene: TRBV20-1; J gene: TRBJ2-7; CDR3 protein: CSASGTSTYEQYF; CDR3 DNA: TGCAGTGCTAGCGGGACGAGTACCTACGAGCAGTACTTC
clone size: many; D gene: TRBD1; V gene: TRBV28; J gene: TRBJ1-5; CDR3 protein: CASSPGTGLGSNQPQHF; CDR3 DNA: TGTGCCAGCAGTCCCGGGACAGGGTTAGGAAGCAATCAGCCCCAGCATTTT
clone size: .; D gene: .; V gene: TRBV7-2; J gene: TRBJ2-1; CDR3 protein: CASSLAMYNEQFF; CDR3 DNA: TGTGCCAGCAGCTTAGCAATGTACAATGAGCAGTTCTTC
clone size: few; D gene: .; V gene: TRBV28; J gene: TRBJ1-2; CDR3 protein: CASSLSGLRGYTF; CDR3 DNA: TGTGCCAGCAGTTTATCCGGACTGAGGGGCTACACCTTC
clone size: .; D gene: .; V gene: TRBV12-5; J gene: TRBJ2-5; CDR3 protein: CASGLPVPETQYF; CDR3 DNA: TGTGCTAGTGGTTTACCTGTCCCGGAGACCCAGTACTTC
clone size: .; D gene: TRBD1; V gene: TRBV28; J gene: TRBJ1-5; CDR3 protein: CASRDRGIVDQPQHF; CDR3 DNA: TGTGCCAGCAGGGACAGGGGGATCGTGGATCAGCCCCAGCATTTT
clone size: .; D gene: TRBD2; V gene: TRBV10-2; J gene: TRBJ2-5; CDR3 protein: CASSDARGGGTQYF; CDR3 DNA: TGCGCCAGCAGTGACGCGCGGGGGGGGGGGACCCAGTACTTC
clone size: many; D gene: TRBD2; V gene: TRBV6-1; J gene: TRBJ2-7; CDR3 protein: CASSVERDSYEQYF; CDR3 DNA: TGTGCCAGCAGTGTGGAGCGGGATTCCTACGAGCAGTACTTC
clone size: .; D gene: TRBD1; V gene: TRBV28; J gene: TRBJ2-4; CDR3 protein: CASSSRTGGKNIQYF; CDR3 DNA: TGTGCCAGCAGTTCTAGGACAGGGGGGAAAAACATTCAGTACTTC
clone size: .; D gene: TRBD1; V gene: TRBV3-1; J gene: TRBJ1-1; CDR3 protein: CASSQAGTGGSEAFF; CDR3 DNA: TGTGCCAGCAGCCAAGCCGGGACAGGGGGCTCTGAAGCTTTCTTT
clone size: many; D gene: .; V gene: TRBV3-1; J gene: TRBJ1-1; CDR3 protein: CASSQDGGNTEAFF; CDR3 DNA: TGTGCCAGCAGCCAAGATGGTGGTAACACTGAAGCTTTCTTT
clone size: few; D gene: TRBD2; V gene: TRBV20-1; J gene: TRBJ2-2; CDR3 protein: CSARLRLAGLNTGELFF; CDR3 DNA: TGCAGTGCTAGACTTCGTCTAGCGGGACTAAACACCGGGGAGCTGTTTTTT